Presented here are 30 T cell receptor beta chains from one specimen sequenced in a study of blood T cells in healthy people across ages. For the second PCR, which ran for 7 to 11 cycles, a sample-barcoded 5' primer and a J-beta primer mix were used. In TCRdb, the 5' RACE reads were re-called with MiXCR into one record per CDR3 protein. This sample yields more than 650,000 distinct CDR3 sequences, of which about a fifth are seen a single time; about 20% belongs to the top ten. Specimen: blood. The source is a man in his 70s in good health.

The chain couples TRBV27 to TRBJ1-5, with D possibly TRBD1 on 5 matching bases. Trimming shortened V by 6 bases and J by 0 bases, and 6 bases separated the two germline ends. The CDR3 runs to 13 residues. From germline, CDR1 is MNHEY and CDR2 SMNVEV (reference sequence). The CDR3 here is CASRGPSNQPQHF. DNA for the CDR3: TGTGCCAGCAGGGGGCCTAGCAATCAGCCCCAGCATTTT.

This clonotype was found a few times. The chain recombines TRBV12-3 or TRBV12-4 with TRBJ1-2, with a weak D call TRBD1 (5 bases). The V gene lost 7 bases and the J gene lost 4 bases, with 13 bases spanning the gap. The CDR3 consists of 13 residues. The CDR3 is CASNRDFGYGYTF. The CDR3 nucleotides are TGTGCCAGCAATAGGGACTTCGGCTATGGCTACACCTTC.

This clonotype was recorded a few times. The V call is TRBV6-6, the J call TRBJ1-1; maybe TRBD1 (5 bases). The germline V gene has CDR1 MNHNY and CDR2 SVGAGI (reference sequence). CDR3 size: 15 residues. With 2 bases removed from V and 4 bases from J, the gap between germline ends came to 14 bases. The DNA for the CDR3 is TGTGCCAGCAGTTACGCCCCAGGGTCCGGCACTGAAGCTTTCTTT. Its protein is CASSYAPGSGTEAFF.

This clonotype was counted between two and nine times. CDR3 bases: TGCAGCGTTTCGGGACCGTTTAGCAATCAGCCCCAGCATTTT. It codes for CSVSGPFSNQPQHF. The J gene is TRBJ1-5, the V gene TRBV29-1; D is perhaps TRBD1 (5 bases). The CDR3 sequence is 14 residues long. The germline V gene encodes CDR1 SQVTM and CDR2 ANQGSEA. V gave up 5 bases and J gave up 0 bases, with 11 bases separating them.

This clonotype was seen a few times. The chain uses TRBV7-2 and TRBJ1-3; maybe TRBD1 (5 bases). The V end lost 2 bases, the J end lost 2 bases, and 7 bases lay between the germline ends. CDR3 length: 14 residues. The germline V gene encodes CDR1 SGHTA and CDR2 FQGNSA. Written as DNA, the CDR3 is TGTGCCAGCAGCTTACTCAGGGCTGGAAACACCATATATTTT. The encoded protein is CASSLLRAGNTIYF.

The rearrangement joins TRBV7-2 to TRBJ2-4, with D possibly called TRBD1 or TRBD2 (6 bases each). V was pared by 0 bases and J by 0 bases, with 9 bases between. The CDR3 is made up of 16 amino acids. CDR1 and CDR2 from the germline V gene are SGHTA and FQGNSA. The CDR3 region is CASSLAGGLAKNIQYF. CDR3 nucleotides: TGTGCCAGCAGCTTAGCAGGGGGACTAGCCAAAAACATTCAGTACTTC.

The V call is TRBV12-3 or TRBV12-4, the J call TRBJ1-4; TRBD1 might be the D (6 bases). The CDR3 is made up of 14 amino acids. V lost 6 bases to trimming and J lost 5 bases, with 13 bases between them. The DNA for the CDR3 is TGTGCCAGCAGAACGACAGGAAGGAATGAAAAACTGTTTTTT. Amino acids: CASRTTGRNEKLFF.

This clonotype occurred a few times. This chain uses TRBV28 with TRBJ1-4; D perhaps matches TRBD1 (5 bases). The germline V and J ends were trimmed by 6 bases and 0 bases, with 20 bases remaining between them. Germline CDR1 is MDHEN and CDR2 is SYDVKM. This CDR3 comprises 18 residues. This CDR3 is CASSLNYGTGATNEKLFF. The CDR3 region has the DNA TGTGCCAGCAGCCTCAATTACGGGACGGGTGCAACTAATGAAAAACTGTTTTTT. Full variable domain (rest looked up from reference TRBV28 and TRBJ1-4): DVKVTQSSRYLVKRTGEKVFLECVQDMDHENMFWYRQDPGLGLRLIYFSYDVKMKEKGDIPEGYSVSREKKERFSLILESASTNQTSMYLCASSLNYGTGATNEKLFFGSGTQLSVL.

This clonotype has a handful of counts. This chain connects TRBV5-5 to TRBJ2-5, with 12 bases lining up with TRBD1. The end of the DNA aligns better with TRBJ2-7, so the J call may be wrong. Per germline, CDR1 SGHKS and CDR2 YYEKEE (reference sequence). The CDR3 spans 14 residues. The CDR3 loop is CASSWDRGLYEQYV. CDR3 coding DNA: TGTGCCAGCAGCTGGGACAGGGGGCTGTACGAGCAGTACGTC.

The table lists this clonotype with a few counts. Sequence at one end of the junction differs from germline and may be a read error. The gene calls are TRBV18 and TRBJ1-3, with 8 bases that match TRBD1. The CDR3 runs 18 residues. Germline V gene sequence: CDR1 KGHSH, CDR2 LQKENI. CDR3 sequence (DNA): TGTGCCTGCTCCCCGGTCGCGGGACAGGCAGGCTCTGGAAACACCATATATTTT. This translates into CACSPVAGQAGSGNTIYF.

This chain joins TRBV20-1 and TRBJ2-3; D is possibly TRBD2 (5 bases). Trimming removed 5 bases at V and 2 bases at J, with 14 bases between. Germline V gene sequence: CDR1 DFQATT, CDR2 SNEGSKA (reference sequence). The CDR3 spans 14 residues. The CDR3 spells CSAPGRGNTDTQYF. The CDR3 DNA reads TGCAGTGCTCCCGGACGAGGGAACACAGATACGCAGTATTTT.

This clonotype was detected a few times. The genes are TRBV29-1 and TRBJ1-1; perhaps TRBD1 as D (6 bases). From germline, CDR1 is SQVTM and CDR2 ANQGSEA. The V and J ends lost 0 bases and 4 bases respectively, with 18 bases between them. The CDR3 consists of 16 residues. CDR3 coding DNA: TGCAGCGTTGAAGATCGGGGGCGGGGGCTTATCACTGAAGCTTTCTTT. This gives the protein CSVEDRGRGLITEAFF.

This chain uses TRBV20-1 with TRBJ1-5, with D unclear. The germline V gene encodes CDR1 DFQATT and CDR2 SNEGSKA (reference sequence). V lost 3 bases and J 4 bases, leaving 10 bases between the germline ends. The CDR3 runs 13 residues. The CDR3 is CSAREAPNQPQHF. CDR3 coding DNA: TGCAGTGCTAGGGAAGCCCCGAATCAGCCCCAGCATTTT.

In this sample, this clonotype turned up a few times. V is TRBV20-1 and J is TRBJ2-5, with D uncertain. CDR1 and CDR2 from the germline V gene are DFQATT and SNEGSKA (reference sequence). The CDR3 totals 14 residues. V was pared by 3 bases and J by 5 bases, with 16 bases between. CDR3 amino acids: CSASISRQMETQYF. For the CDR3, the DNA is TGCAGTGCTAGTATCAGCCGCCAAATGGAGACCCAGTACTTC.

In this sample, this clonotype turned up a few times. The chain recombines TRBV20-1 with TRBJ2-7; the D gene could be TRBD1 or TRBD2 (5 bases each). The CDR3 is 12 amino acids. From germline, CDR1 is DFQATT and CDR2 SNEGSKA (reference sequence). Trimming removed 2 bases at V and 7 bases at J, with 12 bases between. CDR3 protein: CSARPGTGEQYV. The CDR3 nucleotides read TGCAGTGCTAGACCTGGGACGGGAGAGCAGTACGTC.

This clonotype was observed a handful of times. V usage is TRBV6-1 and J usage is TRBJ1-2, with D hard to call. Trimming removed 4 bases at V and 8 bases at J, with 17 bases between. The CDR3 consists of 14 residues. The germline gives CDR1 MNHNS, CDR2 SASEGT. This CDR3 reads CASSGATYVVGYTF. In DNA, the CDR3 is TGTGCCAGCAGTGGGGCCACGTATGTTGTGGGCTACACCTTC.

The J gene is TRBJ2-3, the V gene TRBV20-1; perhaps TRBD2 as D (5 bases). Germline CDR1 is DFQATT and CDR2 is SNEGSKA (reference sequence). This CDR3 spans 16 amino acids. V was clipped by 3 bases and J by 3 bases, with 19 bases between them. CDR3 DNA: TGCAGTGCTAGTAATAGGGCTAGCCTCTTAACAGATACGCAGTATTTT. Protein: CSASNRASLLTDTQYF.

This rearrangement joins TRBV6-2 or TRBV6-3 to TRBJ2-3; 8 bases align to TRBD2. This CDR3 spans 16 amino acids. CDR1 and CDR2 from the germline V gene are MNHEY and SVGEGT. V shed 4 bases and J 2 bases; nucleotides not matched to a gene: 8. CDR3 bases: TGTGCCAGCAGTTGGCCAGCGGGGGAAACCACAGATACGCAGTATTTT. Translated, it gives CASSWPAGETTDTQYF.

The chain links TRBV20-1 to TRBJ1-2, with D maybe TRBD1 (5 bases). Germline CDR1 is DFQATT and CDR2 is SNEGSKA (reference sequence). The CDR3 has 13 residues. Trimming took off 3 bases at V and 3 bases at J, with 11 bases between the two ends. The CDR3 region is CSASPRVHYGYTF. CDR3 sequence (DNA): TGCAGTGCTAGCCCCAGGGTACACTATGGCTACACCTTC.

This CDR3 is CASSLGPRNEQYF. The CDR3 DNA follows: TGTGCCAGCAGCTTAGGCCCCAGGAACGAGCAGTACTTC. The rearrangement uses TRBV7-9 and TRBJ2-7; D uncertain. V shed 1 base and J shed 5 bases, with 9 bases lying between them. Per germline, CDR1 SEHNR and CDR2 FQNEAQ (reference sequence). The CDR3 covers 13 residues.

A few counts support this clonotype. This rearrangement joins TRBV20-1 to TRBJ2-6; 10 nucleotides match TRBD1. Germline V lookup: CDR1 DFQATT, CDR2 SNEGSKA (reference sequence). V was clipped by 6 bases and J by 0 bases; unmatched bases: 5. The CDR3 runs to 16 residues. DNA for the CDR3: TGCAGTGCACACCGGGACAGGGGCTCTGGGGCCAACGTCCTGACTTTC. Amino acid sequence: CSAHRDRGSGANVLTF.

This clonotype was found many times. This CDR3 is CASSYVETQYF. CDR3 DNA: TGTGCCAGCAGTTACGTGGAGACCCAGTACTTC. The rearrangement joins TRBV6-2 or TRBV6-3 to TRBJ2-1; no reliable D call. The closer fit of TRBJ2-5 to the DNA end suggests the J call may be wrong. The CDR3 contains 11 residues. In germline, CDR1 is MNHEY, CDR2 SVGEGT.

The rearrangement joins TRBV7-9 to TRBJ2-6; 10 bases map to TRBD2. J was trimmed by 2 bases and V by 3 bases; bases with no gene match: 4. Germline V gene data show CDR1 as SEHNR and CDR2 as FQNEAQ (reference sequence). The CDR3 has 17 residues. The CDR3 reads CASSLGTSGAGANVLTF. CDR3 sequence (DNA): TGTGCCAGCAGCTTGGGAACTAGCGGGGCTGGGGCCAACGTCCTGACTTTC.

V and J are TRBV7-8 and TRBJ2-3, with unresolved D. V was cut by 4 bases and J by 6 bases, with 14 bases left in between. Looked up from germline, CDR1 is SGHVS and CDR2 is FQNEAQ. The CDR3 has 14 amino acids. In DNA, the CDR3 is TGTGCCAGCAGCTCTTTGGTCCAGACGGATACGCAGTATTTT. As protein: CASSSLVQTDTQYF.

This clonotype was recorded a few times. The chain couples TRBV5-1 to TRBJ2-7, with D tentatively TRBD1 (6 bases). Germline assignment: CDR1 SGHRS and CDR2 YFSETQ. V dropped 5 bases and J dropped 1 base, with 13 bases sitting between them. The CDR3 sequence is 14 residues long. CDR3 sequence: CASRGDILSYEQYF. The CDR3 DNA is TGCGCCAGCAGAGGGGACATCCTTTCCTACGAGCAGTACTTC. The variable domain in full, completed from reference TRBV5-1 and TRBJ2-7, reads KAGVTQTPRYLIKTRGQQVTLSCSPISGHRSVSWYQQTPGQGLQFLFEYFSETQRNKGNFPGRFSGRQFSNSRSEMNVSTLELGDSALYLCASRGDILSYEQYFGPGTRLTVT.

This clonotype was seen only a few times. As DNA, the CDR3 is TGTGCCAGCAGTTACCGCTTTACGTATTCAACTAATGAAAAACTGTTTTTT. Residues: CASSYRFTYSTNEKLFF. This rearrangement joins TRBV6-5 to TRBJ1-4; D remains unclear. There are 17 residues in the CDR3. V was clipped by 2 bases and J by 0 bases, with 13 bases between them. CDR1 is MNHEY and CDR2 is SVGAGI in the germline V gene.

V usage is TRBV29-1 and J usage is TRBJ2-5, with D possibly TRBD1 on 6 matching bases. V lost 7 bases to trimming and J lost 1 base, with 10 bases between them. The CDR3 is 12 residues long. Germline V gene sequence: CDR1 SQVTM, CDR2 ANQGSEA. DNA of the CDR3: TGCAGCGGCGGACAGACCCAAGAGACCCAGTACTTC. Translation: CSGGQTQETQYF.

The sample holds many counts of this clonotype. The CDR3: CATLFSGANVLTF. The DNA of the CDR3 is TGTGCCACCTTGTTCTCTGGGGCCAACGTCCTGACTTTC. The chain uses TRBV11-2 and TRBJ2-6; D is ambiguous. The CDR3 is 13 residues long. V was trimmed by 10 bases and J by 0 bases, leaving 7 bases between them. Germline CDR1 and CDR2: SGHAT and FQNNGV.

This clonotype was seen a handful of times. The genes are TRBV6-2 or TRBV6-3 and TRBJ1-2; 7 nucleotides match TRBD1. The CDR3 spans 13 residues. The J segment lost 2 bases and the V segment lost 8 bases, leaving 5 bases of the junction unmatched. Germline V gene sequence: CDR1 MNHEY, CDR2 SVGEGT. In DNA form, the CDR3 reads TGTGCCAGCCGATTGGACAGGAACTATGGCTACACCTTC. This sequence encodes CASRLDRNYGYTF.

V is TRBV19 and J is TRBJ2-1; D uncertain. CDR3 length equals 12 residues. Trimming left V 6 bases short and J 2 bases short, with 5 bases between. CDR1 and CDR2 (germline): LNHDA, SQIVND (reference sequence). CDR3 nucleotides: TGTGCCAGTAGGCAACCCTACAATGAGCAGTTCTTC. Residues: CASRQPYNEQFF.